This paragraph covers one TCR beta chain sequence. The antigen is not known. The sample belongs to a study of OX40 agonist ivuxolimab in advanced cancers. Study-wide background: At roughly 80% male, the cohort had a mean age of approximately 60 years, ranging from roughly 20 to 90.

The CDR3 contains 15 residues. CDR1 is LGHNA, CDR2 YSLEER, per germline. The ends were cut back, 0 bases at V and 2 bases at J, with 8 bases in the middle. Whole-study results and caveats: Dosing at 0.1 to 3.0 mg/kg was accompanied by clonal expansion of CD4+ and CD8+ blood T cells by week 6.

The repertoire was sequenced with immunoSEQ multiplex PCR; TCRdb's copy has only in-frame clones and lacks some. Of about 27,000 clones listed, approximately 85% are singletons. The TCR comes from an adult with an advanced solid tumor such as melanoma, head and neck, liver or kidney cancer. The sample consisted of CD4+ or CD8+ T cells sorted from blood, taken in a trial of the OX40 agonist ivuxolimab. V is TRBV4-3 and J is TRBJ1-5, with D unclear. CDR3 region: CASSQDVRRNQPQHF. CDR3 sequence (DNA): TGCGCCAGCAGCCAAGACGTGCGCCGCAATCAGCCCCAGCATTTT.